What follows are 2 T cell receptor beta chains derived from one specimen sequenced in a study of Ad26.COV2.S vaccination and SARS-CoV-2 variants. Treatment meaning: some 19 received Ad26.COV2.S at low or high dose, single or two shots; roughly 5 received placebo; per-sample allocation not given. Specimen acquisition occurred on day 63 following the initial vaccine or placebo injection. TCRdb's copy holds only in-frame clones and misses some; the assay was immunoSEQ multiplex PCR. The sample holds 250,000 to 300,000 clones; 87% are singletons and the top ten take around 3%. This material consisted of peripheral blood, taken in a trial of Ad26.COV2.S vaccine versus placebo. Receptor source: a person aged 18-65 years who received the Ad26.COV2.S COVID-19 vaccine or a placebo.

The rearrangement uses TRBV5-1 and TRBJ1-4, with 10 positions matching TRBD1. This CDR3 is 14 amino acids long. The germline V gene has CDR1 SGHRS and CDR2 YFSETQ. With V trimmed by 3 bases and J by 7 bases, 3 bases remained unmatched. The CDR3 nucleotides read TGCGCCAGCAGCTCCGGGACAGGGGCTGAAAAACTGTTTTTT. Translation: CASSSGTGAEKLFF.

The chain recombines TRBV5-1 with TRBJ2-2; TRBD2 agrees at 9 bases. Unmatched junction bases numbered 0, after V lost 0 bases and J lost 6 bases. Germline V gene lookup returns CDR1 SGHRS and CDR2 YFSETQ. The CDR3 is 14 amino acids. The CDR3: CASSLGTSAGELFF. Written as DNA, the CDR3 is TGCGCCAGCAGCTTGGGGACTAGCGCCGGGGAGCTGTTTTTT.